This TCR beta chain was obtained from a study of cytomegalovirus exposure and HLA in healthy donors. A note on this clone: As yet, its antigen is unknown.

Study-level findings and limits: A missense variant in DCLRE1C was later tied to TCR beta V- and J-gene trimming. As a later analysis revealed, the rate of TCR association differed by HLA locus, with DRB1 most and HLA-C fewest. Near-uniform donor sequencing depth was presumed by presence/absence analyses. Later analysis revealed greater clonal expansion in HLA-associated TCR beta chains than in equally common others.

V was clipped by 4 bases and J by 5 bases; unmatched bases: 7. This CDR3 contains 14 residues. CDR1 is SGHTA and CDR2 is FQGNSA in the germline V gene. Primers: 60 Vbeta forward and 13 Jbeta reverse. This table comes from immunoSEQ multiplex PCR, and its TCRdb copy is limited to in-frame clones, with some not included. This sample has 100,000 to 150,000 clones; under 90% occur once, and the top ten carry over 3%. The sequenced sample was PBMCs. The TCR was taken from a woman in her thirties or forties in good health and CMV-seropositive. The chain recombines TRBV7-2 with TRBJ2-5; 7 nucleotides match TRBD1. The CDR3 region has the DNA TGTGCCAGCAGCTCCCACAGGGGTTCTGAGACCCAGTACTTC. Protein product: CASSSHRGSETQYF.